This is a list of T cell receptor beta chains from one sample in a study of blood T cell repertoires in COVID-19. Some clones are missing from TCRdb's copy, which holds only in-frame ones; the method was immunoSEQ multiplex PCR. The data contain over 35,000 clones, around 74% of them singletons. The sequencing sample was made of peripheral blood. The receptors originated from a man between 65 and 80 years old with acute or convalescent COVID-19. The CDR3 runs from the conserved cysteine through the conserved F or W. The order of the fields is V gene, J gene, clone size, D gene, CDR3 DNA, CDR3 protein. The D gene is left open where the match is weak. Clone size appears in some rows only: once, few, many, or a class for an expanded clone.

V: TRBV7-3
J: TRBJ2-3
size: -
D: TRBD2
DNA: TGTGCCAGCAGCTTAACGGGAGGGACTAGCAGCACTAGCACAGATACGCAGTATTTT
CDR3: CASSLTGGTSSTSTDTQYF

V: TRBV10-3
J: TRBJ2-7
size: few
D: TRBD1
DNA: TGTGCCATCAGGGGGACAGGGGAAGACGAGCAGTACTTC
CDR3: CAIRGTGEDEQYF

V: TRBV7-8
J: TRBJ1-1
size: -
D: -
DNA: TGTGCCAGCAGCTCCCGACGGAGTTTCTCAGTGAACACTGAAGCTTTCTTT
CDR3: CASSSRRSFSVNTEAFF

V: TRBV7-9
J: TRBJ1-3
size: -
D: -
DNA: TGTGCCAGCAACCCACCAGGGTTTGGAAACACCATATATTTT
CDR3: CASNPPGFGNTIYF

V: TRBV7-9
J: TRBJ1-1
size: -
D: TRBD1
DNA: TGTGCCAGCAGCTTCACAGGGGGGACTGAAGCTTTCTTT
CDR3: CASSFTGGTEAFF

V: TRBV27
J: TRBJ2-1
size: once
D: TRBD2
DNA: TGTGCCAGCAGTTCCGGACTAGCGACGTATCTCCTTCTCTTC
CDR3: CASSSGLATYLLLF

V: TRBV28
J: TRBJ1-5
size: -
D: TRBD1
DNA: TGTGCCAGCAGTTTAGGGCAGGGGGCGAATCAGCCCCAGCATTTT
CDR3: CASSLGQGANQPQHF

V: TRBV19
J: TRBJ2-4
size: -
D: -
DNA: TGTGCCAGTAGTATCGCGGAAGCCCTCGACATTCAGTACTTC
CDR3: CASSIAEALDIQYF

V: TRBV10-3
J: TRBJ2-3
size: -
D: TRBD1
DNA: TGTGCCATCAGTGACCGAGGGACAGGGGCTGGGGATACGCAGTATTTT
CDR3: CAISDRGTGAGDTQYF

V: TRBV28
J: TRBJ2-6
size: -
D: TRBD1
DNA: TGTGCCAGCAGTTTTATCGGGACAGGGTCTGGGGCCAACGTCCTGACTTTC
CDR3: CASSFIGTGSGANVLTF

V: TRBV7-9
J: TRBJ2-1
size: -
D: TRBD2
DNA: TGTGCCAGCAGCTTAGGGGTAGCGGGAGGACACAATGAGCAGTTCTTC
CDR3: CASSLGVAGGHNEQFF

V: TRBV3-1/TRBV3-2
J: TRBJ2-1
size: few
D: TRBD2
DNA: TGTGCCAGCAGCCAAGATTCCAGGGGACTAGCGGGATACAATGAGCAGTTCTTC
CDR3: CASSQDSRGLAGYNEQFF

V: TRBV9
J: TRBJ1-1
size: -
D: -
DNA: TGTGCCAGCAGCCCCCACGGGTCACGAGGCGACACTGAAGCTTTCTTT
CDR3: CASSPHGSRGDTEAFF

V: TRBV6-5
J: TRBJ2-7
size: few
D: TRBD1
DNA: TGTGCCAGCAATCGGGACAGGGGGCGCTACGAGCAGTACTTC
CDR3: CASNRDRGRYEQYF

V: TRBV4-2
J: TRBJ2-6
size: -
D: TRBD1
DNA: TGTGCCAGCAGCCAAGACCCGCCCGGGACAGGGGATTCTGGGGCCAACGTCCTGACTTTC
CDR3: CASSQDPPGTGDSGANVLTF

V: TRBV7-9
J: TRBJ1-4
size: -
D: -
DNA: TGTGCCAGCAGCTTAACGGAGATTAATGAAAAACTGTTTTTT
CDR3: CASSLTEINEKLFF

V: TRBV28
J: TRBJ1-6
size: few
D: -
DNA: TGTGCCAGCAGGAACGATGACAGATCCTTTTCACCCCTCCACTTT
CDR3: CASRNDDRSFSPLHF

V: TRBV19
J: TRBJ2-7
size: -
D: -
DNA: TGTGCCAGTAGCATCGGACCCCCGGGGGACGAGCAGTACTTC
CDR3: CASSIGPPGDEQYF

V: TRBV6-4
J: TRBJ2-1
size: -
D: -
DNA: TGTGCCAGCAGTGACTCGAGGGCTAGTATCGATGAGCAGTTCTTC
CDR3: CASSDSRASIDEQFF

V: TRBV20-1
J: TRBJ1-2
size: -
D: -
DNA: TGCAGTGCTAGAGTGGAGGGTGACTACACCTTC
CDR3: CSARVEGDYTF

V: TRBV18
J: TRBJ2-2
size: once
D: -
DNA: TGTGCCAGCTCACAGTTCCCCCAGGGGTCCGGGGAGCTGTTTTTT
CDR3: CASSQFPQGSGELFF

V: TRBV28
J: TRBJ1-1
size: -
D: -
DNA: TGTGCCAGCAGTTTAGGTCGGGGAAACACTGAAGCTTTCTTT
CDR3: CASSLGRGNTEAFF

V: TRBV25-1
J: TRBJ1-6
size: -
D: -
DNA: TGTGCCAGCAGTGAAGACAGACCTTATTCACCCCTCCACTTT
CDR3: CASSEDRPYSPLHF